This T cell receptor beta chain originates from a study of cytomegalovirus exposure and HLA in healthy donors. General study findings and limits: What TCR beta sequences reportedly achieved was accurate prediction of HLA-A and HLA-B alleles in most subjects. Per a later analysis, 18,000 or so TCR beta sequences showed association with HLA alleles at 0.05 false discovery rate. In a later analysis, HLA-associated TCR beta chains were more clonally expanded than equally common others.

CDR1 is SGHVS and CDR2 is FNYEAQ in the germline V gene. This CDR3 comprises 13 residues. Trimming at V came to 6 bases and at J to 3 bases, leaving 4 bases not matched to a gene. As regards this clone: The antigen is undetermined.

The PCR had 60 Vbeta and 13 Jbeta primers. Assay: immunoSEQ multiplex PCR; the TCRdb copy retains only in-frame clones and omits some. The table has 250,000 to 350,000 clones, 86% seen once; the top ten hold 4%. Sequencing input: PBMCs. The receptor was derived from a man aged 40-49 years in good health and CMV-seropositive. This chain connects TRBV7-6 to TRBJ1-2; 7 bases match TRBD1. CDR3 protein: CASSTGEDYGYTF. The CDR3 DNA reads TGTGCCAGCAGTACAGGGGAGGACTATGGCTACACCTTC.